These 10 T cell receptor beta chains were all obtained from the same sample, sequenced in a study of cytomegalovirus exposure and HLA in healthy donors. The PCR was carried out with 60 Vbeta primers and 13 Jbeta primers. Only in-frame clones appear in the TCRdb table, and some are missing; sequencing was by immunoSEQ multiplex PCR. The data hold some 150,000 clones, with about three quarters observed a single time. Input material: PBMCs. The origin of the receptors is a female donor in good health and CMV-seronegative.

Written as DNA, the CDR3 is TGTGCCAGCAGCTTCCGAACGGGTGTCGCTGAGCAGTACTTC. Residues: CASSFRTGVAEQYF. J is TRBJ2-7 and V is TRBV5-8; D unresolved. V lost 2 bases to trimming and J lost 7 bases, with 16 bases between them. This CDR3 comprises 14 residues. The germline V gene has CDR1 SGHTS and CDR2 YDEGEE. The full variable domain, in which reference TRBV5-8 and TRBJ2-7 provide the parts outside the CDR3, is EAGVTQSPTHLIKTRGQQATLRCSPISGHTSVYWYQQALGLGLQFLLWYDEGEERNRGNFPPRFSGRQFPNYSSELNVNALELEDSALYLCASSFRTGVAEQYFGPGTRLTVT.

A single count supports this clone. This chain connects TRBV9 to TRBJ2-1; TRBD1 matches at 7 bases. J gave up 4 bases and V 0 bases, and 4 bases lay outside the gene matches. Germline CDR1 and CDR2: SGDLS and YYNGEE. The CDR3 length is 15 residues. The CDR3 DNA sequence: TGTGCCAGCAGCGTAGATAGGACAGGATACAATGAGCAGTTCTTC. Amino acids: CASSVDRTGYNEQFF.

This chain joins TRBV28 and TRBJ2-6; D remains ambiguous. Germline V gene sequence: CDR1 MDHEN, CDR2 SYDVKM. The CDR3 spans 15 residues. Trimming removed 3 bases at V and 0 bases at J, with 6 bases between. In nucleotides, the CDR3 is TGTGCCAGCAGTTTTGGCGGCTCTGGGGCCAACGTCCTGACTTTC. Translation: CASSFGGSGANVLTF. Variable domain in full (rest from reference TRBV28 and TRBJ2-6): DVKVTQSSRYLVKRTGEKVFLECVQDMDHENMFWYRQDPGLGLRLIYFSYDVKMKEKGDIPEGYSVSREKKERFSLILESASTNQTSMYLCASSFGGSGANVLTFGAGSRLTVL.

The J gene is TRBJ1-2, the V gene TRBV28; 10 positions agree with TRBD1. There are 14 residues in the CDR3. CDR1 MDHEN and CDR2 SYDVKM come from the germline V gene. Trimming removed 7 bases from V and 8 bases from J; junction bases left unmatched: 10. The CDR3 nucleotides are TGTGCCAGCACCGGGACAGGGGTTAGGCAGGGCTACACCTTC. It codes for CASTGTGVRQGYTF.

The V gene is TRBV27, the J gene TRBJ2-3; D unclear. The CDR3 consists of 11 residues. Germline lookup yields CDR1 MNHEY and CDR2 SMNVEV (reference sequence). Trimming shortened V by 8 bases and J by 2 bases, and 5 bases separated the two germline ends. The CDR3 protein is CASGSTDTQYF. The CDR3 DNA is TGTGCCAGCGGCTCCACAGATACGCAGTATTTT.

This chain connects TRBV7-6 to TRBJ1-3; 7 nucleotides line up with TRBD1. V was pared by 6 bases and J by 1 base, with 12 bases of the junction left unmatched. CDR3 length equals 17 residues. Germline CDR1 reads SGHVS; CDR2 reads FNYEAQ. The CDR3 region has the DNA TGTGCCAGCAGTCGGTATGGGACAGCAGTATCTGGAAACACCATATATTTT. Translated, it gives CASSRYGTAVSGNTIYF.

This clone has a handful of counts. The chain employs TRBV14 and TRBJ2-2; TRBD2 agrees at 7 bases. This CDR3 has 16 amino acids. V lost 5 bases to trimming and J lost 4 bases; unmatched junction nucleotides: 10. Per germline, CDR1 SGHDN and CDR2 FVKESK. CDR3 in DNA: TGTGCCAGCAGCTTGGCAGTAGCGGGTCGCACCGGGGAGCTGTTTTTT. Translated: CASSLAVAGRTGELFF.

This clone was detected only a few times. V gene TRBV5-1 combines with J gene TRBJ2-1, with a tentative D call TRBD2 (5 bases). The CDR3 spans 14 residues. V dropped 5 bases and J dropped 8 bases, with 17 bases sitting between them. Germline V gives CDR1 SGHRS, CDR2 YFSETQ. Written as DNA, the CDR3 is TGCGCCAGCAGTCCTGGGGTGGCGAGGGATGAGCAGTTCTTC. As protein: CASSPGVARDEQFF.

The CDR3 loop is CASSVEVGGSGNTIYF. CDR3 coding DNA: TGTGCCAGCAGCGTAGAAGTCGGGGGTTCTGGAAACACCATATATTTT. The V and J genes are TRBV9 and TRBJ1-3; TRBD1 might be the D (5 bases). Germline values: CDR1 SGDLS, CDR2 YYNGEE. This CDR3 has 16 residues. The V end lost 0 bases, the J end lost 1 base, and 11 bases lay between the germline ends.

The rearrangement links TRBV19 to TRBJ1-5, with unresolved D. V shed 1 base and J shed 3 bases, with 7 bases lying between them. From germline, CDR1 is LNHDA and CDR2 SQIVND (reference sequence). This CDR3 has 14 amino acids. This CDR3 reads CASSIAGFNQPQHF. The CDR3 DNA reads as TGTGCCAGTAGTATAGCGGGGTTCAATCAGCCCCAGCATTTT.